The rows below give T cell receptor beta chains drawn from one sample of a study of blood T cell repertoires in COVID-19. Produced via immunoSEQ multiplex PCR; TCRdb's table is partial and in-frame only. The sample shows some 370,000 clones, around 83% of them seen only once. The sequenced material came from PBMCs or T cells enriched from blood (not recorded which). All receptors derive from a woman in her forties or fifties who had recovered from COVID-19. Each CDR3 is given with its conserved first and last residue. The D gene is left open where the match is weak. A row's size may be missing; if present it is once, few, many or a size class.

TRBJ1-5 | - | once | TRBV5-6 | TGTGCCAGCAGCTTGGGGAGGGAGGGCGAGCTCCAGCCCCAGCATTTT | CASSLGREGELQPQHF
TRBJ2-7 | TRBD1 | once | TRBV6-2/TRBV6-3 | TGTGCCAGCAGTTACCACAGGGGATCGACCGAGCAGTACTTC | CASSYHRGSTEQYF
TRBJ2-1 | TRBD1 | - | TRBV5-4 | TGTGCCAGCAGCGACCGGAGCAGGGGGCTTGGCAATGAGCAGTTCTTC | CASSDRSRGLGNEQFF
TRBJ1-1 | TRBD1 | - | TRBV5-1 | TGCGCCAGCAGCTTACAGGGGTATCCGGAAGCTTTCTTT | CASSLQGYPEAFF
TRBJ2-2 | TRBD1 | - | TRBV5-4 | TGTGCCAGCAGCCCCGGACAGGGCCGCGCGAACACCGGGGAGCTGTTTTTT | CASSPGQGRANTGELFF
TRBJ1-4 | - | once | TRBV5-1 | TGCGCCAGCAGCGCCCAGACAAATGAAAAACTGTTTTTT | CASSAQTNEKLFF
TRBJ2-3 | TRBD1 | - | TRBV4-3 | TGCGCCAGCAGCCAAGATAGCTCTACAGGGGGCGCCTCTAGCACAGATACGCAGTATTTT | CASSQDSSTGGASSTDTQYF
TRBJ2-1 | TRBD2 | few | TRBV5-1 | TGCGCCAGCAGCTTGGTCGGGGGGACCTACAATGAGCAGTTCTTC | CASSLVGGTYNEQFF
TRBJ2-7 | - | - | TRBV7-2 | TGTGCCAGCAGCTTAGTACAAAACTACGAGCAGTACTTC | CASSLVQNYEQYF
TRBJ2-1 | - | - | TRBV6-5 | TGTGCCAGCAGTTACTCGAACGCGGTGCCTTGGGAGCAGTTCTTC | CASSYSNAVPWEQFF
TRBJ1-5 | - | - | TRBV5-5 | TGTGCCAGCAGCTTGGCCTTTACTTCGGGGGGCTCTTATCAGCCCCAGCATTTT | CASSLAFTSGGSYQPQHF
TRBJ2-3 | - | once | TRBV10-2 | TGCGCCAGCAGTGGGCCTGGGGGGACAGATACGCAGTATTTT | CASSGPGGTDTQYF
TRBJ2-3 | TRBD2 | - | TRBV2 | TGTGCCAGCAGTGGGAGGGCTAGCGGGCCATTGGTGACAGATACGCAGTATTTT | CASSGRASGPLVTDTQYF
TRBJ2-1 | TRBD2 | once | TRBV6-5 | TGTGCCAGCAGCCCGGGACTAGCGGGAAACGCTGAGCAGTTCTTC | CASSPGLAGNAEQFF
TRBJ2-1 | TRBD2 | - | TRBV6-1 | TGTGCCAGCAGCGGACTAGCGGGGAATGAGCAGTTCTTC | CASSGLAGNEQFF
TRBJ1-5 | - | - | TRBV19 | TGTGCCAGTGGTAAGGGGCAGAGCAATCAGCCCCAGCATTTT | CASGKGQSNQPQHF
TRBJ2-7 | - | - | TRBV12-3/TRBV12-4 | TGTGCCAGCATCAATGGGCCCGGGGGCGAGCAGTACTTC | CASINGPGGEQYF
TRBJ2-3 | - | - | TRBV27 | TGTGCCAGCAGTTTCTTCGGGGATGGTACGCAGTATTTT | CASSFFGDGTQYF
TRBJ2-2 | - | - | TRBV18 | TGTGCCAGCTCACCACCGGGTTTGAGGTTGGACACCGGGGAGCTGTTTTTT | CASSPPGLRLDTGELFF
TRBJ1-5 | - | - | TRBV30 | TGTGCCTGGAGTGTAGGGGAGGGGCAGCCCCAGCATTTT | CAWSVGEGQPQHF
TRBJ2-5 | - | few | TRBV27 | TGTGCCAGCAGTTTATGGCCCCAAGAGACCCAGTACTTC | CASSLWPQETQYF
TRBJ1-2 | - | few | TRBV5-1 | TGCGCCAGCAAGAGGGAAGCTAACTATGGCTACACCTTC | CASKREANYGYTF
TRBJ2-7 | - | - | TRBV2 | TGTGCCAGCAGTAGGGGTGTCACCTACGAGCAGTACTTC | CASSRGVTYEQYF
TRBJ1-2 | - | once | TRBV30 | TGTGCCTCCAAAGACAGCTATGGCTACACCTTC | CASKDSYGYTF
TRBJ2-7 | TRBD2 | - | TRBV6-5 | TGTGCCAGCAGTTACTCCTTGGGGACTAGCGGGGAGCAGTACTTC | CASSYSLGTSGEQYF
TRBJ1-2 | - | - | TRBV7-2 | TGTGCCAGCAGCTTAGCAGGAGAGAGGATTAACTATGGCTACACCTTC | CASSLAGERINYGYTF
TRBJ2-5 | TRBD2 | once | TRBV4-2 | TGTGCCAGCAGCCAAGAGTCGCTAGCGGGGGGGAGGTCATCTAGGGAGACCCAGTACTTC | CASSQESLAGGRSSRETQYF
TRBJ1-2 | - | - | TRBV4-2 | TGTGCCAGCAGCCCGGACAGTGGTGGCTACACCTTC | CASSPDSGGYTF
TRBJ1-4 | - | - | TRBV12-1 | TGTGCCAGCAGCTTCCAGGGGCGGTTTAATGAAAAACTGTTTTTT | CASSFQGRFNEKLFF
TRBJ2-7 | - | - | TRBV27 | TGTGCCAGCAGTTTATTTTTTTCTTCTCTCTACGAGCAGTACTTC | CASSLFFSSLYEQYF
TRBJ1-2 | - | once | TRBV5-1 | TGCGCCAGCAGCCCCGGACAGTATCCGGGCTACACCTTC | CASSPGQYPGYTF
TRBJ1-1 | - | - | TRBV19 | TGTGCCAGTAGCGACCGGCCTGTCGGGGACACTGAAGCTTTCTTT | CASSDRPVGDTEAFF
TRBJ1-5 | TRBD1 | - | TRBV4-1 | TGCGCCAGCAGCCCCCATCAGGGACAGGGGGTTACGGATCAGCCCCAGCATTTT | CASSPHQGQGVTDQPQHF
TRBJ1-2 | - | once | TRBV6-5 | TGTGCCAGCAATCCCACGACAGGCCACTATGGCTACACCTTC | CASNPTTGHYGYTF
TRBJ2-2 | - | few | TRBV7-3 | TGTGCCAGCAGCTTAAGTATCTCTACCGGGGAGCTGTTTTTT | CASSLSISTGELFF
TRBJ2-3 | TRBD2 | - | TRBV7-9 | TGTGCCAGCAGCCCGACTAGCGGGCCGGGGGCAGATACGCAGTATTTT | CASSPTSGPGADTQYF
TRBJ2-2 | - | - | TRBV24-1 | TGTGCCACCTCGACTAGTCACACCGGGGAGCTGTTTTTT | CATSTSHTGELFF
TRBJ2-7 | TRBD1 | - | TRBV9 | TGTGCCAGCAGCGGTCCGCAGGGACAGACAGGGCAGTACTTC | CASSGPQGQTGQYF
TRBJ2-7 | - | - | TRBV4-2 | TGTGCCAGCAGCCAAGATGTTGGCCACGAGCAGTACTTC | CASSQDVGHEQYF
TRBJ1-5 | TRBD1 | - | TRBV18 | TGTGCCAGCTCACCGGACAGGGGGAATCAGCCCCAGCATTTT | CASSPDRGNQPQHF
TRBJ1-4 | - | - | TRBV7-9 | TGTGCCAGCAGTGGCCCTAGGTTGTTTTTT | CASSGPRLFF
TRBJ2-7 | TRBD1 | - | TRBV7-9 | TGTGCCAGCAGCTTAACGCAGGGGGTGTTTACCTACGAGCAGTACTTC | CASSLTQGVFTYEQYF
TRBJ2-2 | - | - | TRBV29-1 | TGCAGCGTTCTCGAGTACAGGGGGAGGGCCGGGGAGCTGTTTTTT | CSVLEYRGRAGELFF
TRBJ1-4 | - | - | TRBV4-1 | TGCGCCAGCAGCCAAGTTGCCCCACCGGGTGAAAAACTGTTTTTT | CASSQVAPPGEKLFF
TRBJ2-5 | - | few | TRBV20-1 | TGCAGTGCTACTAGCGCAGAGACCCAGTACTTC | CSATSAETQYF
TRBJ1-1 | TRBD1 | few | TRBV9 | TGTGCCAGCAGCGTCTCCGGGACAGGGTTGACTGAAGCTTTCTTT | CASSVSGTGLTEAFF
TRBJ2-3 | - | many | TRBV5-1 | TGCGCCAGCAGCTTGGCGGGGATGGGGACAGATACGCAGTATTTT | CASSLAGMGTDTQYF
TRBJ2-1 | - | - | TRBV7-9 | TGTGCCAGCAGCGTACTCCAGGGACTTGAGCAGTTCTTC | CASSVLQGLEQFF
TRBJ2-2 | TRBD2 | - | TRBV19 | TGTGCCAGTGAAAAGGGGACTAAAAATACCGGGGAGCTGTTTTTT | CASEKGTKNTGELFF
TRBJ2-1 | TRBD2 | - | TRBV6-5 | TGTGCCAGCAGTTCCGGGACTAGCGGGAGGAGCGTGCAGTTCTTC | CASSSGTSGRSVQFF
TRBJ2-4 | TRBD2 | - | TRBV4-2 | TGTGCCAGCAGCCCTATGGGGGGGACCAAAAACATTCAGTACTTC | CASSPMGGTKNIQYF
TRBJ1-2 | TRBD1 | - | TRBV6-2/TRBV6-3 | TGTGCCAGCAGTTACTCGACAGGGGCCCAACGCTATGGCTACACCTTC | CASSYSTGAQRYGYTF